This TCR beta chain was found in a study of blood T cell repertoires in COVID-19. Study overall: The origin of the acute and convalescent COVID-19 samples was the United States, Italy and Spain. PBMCs, B-cell-depleted T cells, or T cells provided the cDNA or gDNA that made up the material.

Original handling: Amplifying reference gene primers gave estimates of nucleated cell counts. The assay was immunoSEQ multiplex PCR, and TCRdb's table has in-frame clones only and misses some. That table gives V, J and clone size, and the DNA gave D and trimming. The sample records roughly 200,000 clones, around 81% being singletons. There are 15 residues in the CDR3. CDR1 and CDR2 from the germline V gene are SGHTA and FQGNSA. With V trimmed by 2 bases and J by 3 bases, 5 bases remained unmatched. The chain uses TRBV7-2 and TRBJ2-7, with 9 nucleotides matching TRBD2. The material sequenced was peripheral blood. The clonotype originates from a man aged 50 or older with active or convalescent COVID-19. The CDR3 loop reads CASSLSASGNYEQYF. The CDR3 nucleotides are TGTGCCAGCAGCTTATCCGCTAGCGGGAACTACGAGCAGTACTTC.